These 21 T cell receptor beta chains share one sample of origin, sequenced in a study of cytomegalovirus exposure and HLA in healthy donors. The study ran its PCR with 60 Vbeta and 13 Jbeta primers. The table came from immunoSEQ multiplex PCR; TCRdb's copy has only in-frame clones and leaves some out. The sample contains around 110,000 clones, 70% to 80% of which appear only once. The sequenced material came from PBMCs. The source is a woman aged 18 to 35 in good health and CMV-seronegative.

The V call is TRBV9, the J call TRBJ1-4; weak D call: TRBD1 (5 bases). Per germline, CDR1 SGDLS and CDR2 YYNGEE. This CDR3 has 14 amino acids. Trimming pared 4 bases from V and 8 bases from J, leaving 15 bases between. CDR3 amino acids: CASSTRVSGEKLFF. DNA of the CDR3: TGTGCCAGCAGCACCAGGGTATCTGGGGAAAAACTGTTTTTT. The variable domain in full, completed from reference TRBV9 and TRBJ1-4, reads DSGVTQTPKHLITATGQRVTLRCSPRSGDLSVYWYQQSLDQGLQFLIQYYNGEERAKGNILERFSAQQFPDLHSELNLSSLELGDSALYFCASSTRVSGEKLFFGSGTQLSVL.

This clone was seen only once. V is TRBV10-2 and J is TRBJ1-5; possible D gene TRBD1, 5 bases. This CDR3 has 14 amino acids. CDR1 and CDR2 from the germline V gene are WSHSY and SAAADI. Deletions cut 5 bases from V and 7 bases from J, with 15 bases between. CDR3 protein: CASSPKSGQQPQHF. The CDR3 DNA is TGCGCCAGCAGTCCGAAGTCAGGGCAGCAGCCCCAGCATTTT.

The rearrangement links TRBV2 to TRBJ1-4, with 7 bases lining up with TRBD1. This CDR3 has 15 amino acids. The V segment lost 4 bases and the J segment 4 bases; nucleotides outside the gene matches: 6. Germline V gene data show CDR1 as SNHLY and CDR2 as FYNNEI. CDR3 DNA: TGTGCCAGCAGTGGGCCGGGACAGCATAATGAAAAACTGTTTTTT. It specifies CASSGPGQHNEKLFF.

V gene TRBV28 combines with J gene TRBJ2-2; 9 bases are shared with TRBD1. The CDR3 is made up of 16 amino acids. Germline trimming cut 7 bases from V and 4 bases from J; bases unmatched to any gene: 10. Germline V gives CDR1 MDHEN, CDR2 SYDVKM. Here the CDR3 DNA reads TGTGCCAGCATCCTCCGGGACAGGGTATCCACCGGGGAGCTGTTTTTT. As protein: CASILRDRVSTGELFF.

The rearrangement uses TRBV5-6 and TRBJ1-1; 9 nucleotides align to TRBD1. The junction had 2 bases not matched to a gene; V was cut back by 7 bases and J by 4 bases. The CDR3 is 12 amino acids. Germline V lookup: CDR1 SGHDT, CDR2 YYEEEE. The CDR3 coding sequence is TGTGCCAGCGGACAGGGGATCACTGAAGCTTTCTTT. It codes for CASGQGITEAFF.

This chain connects TRBV12-5 to TRBJ1-1; weak D call: TRBD1 (5 bases). Germline V gene lookup returns CDR1 LGHNT and CDR2 FRNRAP. The V end was cut by 7 bases, the J end by 1 base, with 19 bases between. This CDR3 comprises 16 residues. CDR3 nucleotide sequence: TGTGCTAGTGACCCGGAACTGGGAACAGGGAACACTGAAGCTTTCTTT. This translates into CASDPELGTGNTEAFF.

This clone was recorded once. The chain joins TRBV2 to TRBJ1-2, with TRBD1 matching 7 bases. Germline V gives CDR1 SNHLY, CDR2 FYNNEI. The J segment lost 4 bases and the V segment lost 7 bases, leaving 0 bases of the junction unmatched. This CDR3 is 11 amino acids long. The CDR3 region is CASTGGYGYTF. DNA of the CDR3: TGTGCCAGCACAGGGGGCTATGGCTACACCTTC.

The genes are TRBV27 and TRBJ2-2, with D possibly matching TRBD2 (5 bases). The V gene lost 6 bases and the J gene lost 1 base, with 12 bases spanning the gap. Germline CDR1 reads MNHEY; CDR2 reads SMNVEV (reference sequence). The CDR3 is 15 amino acids. Written as DNA, the CDR3 is TGTGCCAGCAGCCAATCGGGGTTGAACACCGGGGAGCTGTTTTTT. Translating it yields CASSQSGLNTGELFF.

The rearrangement uses TRBV6-1 and TRBJ1-6; 7 nucleotides agree with TRBD1. Germline loops: CDR1 MNHNS, CDR2 SASEGT. With 3 bases clipped from V and 0 bases from J, the junction kept 11 bases outside the gene matches. The CDR3 is 19 amino acids. The CDR3 sequence is CASSDPLETGSSYNSPLHF. The CDR3 nucleotides read TGTGCCAGCAGTGACCCACTTGAGACAGGGAGCTCCTATAATTCACCCCTCCACTTT.

The V and J genes are TRBV27 and TRBJ1-4; 7 bases align to TRBD1. Looked up from germline, CDR1 is MNHEY and CDR2 is SMNVEV (reference sequence). J gave up 10 bases and V 2 bases, and 10 bases lay outside the gene matches. The CDR3 is made up of 15 amino acids. Here the CDR3 DNA reads TGTGCCAGCAGTTTACGAGGGCCAGGGGGTGGAAAACTGTTTTTT. Its protein product is CASSLRGPGGGKLFF. Drawing the rest from reference TRBV27 and TRBJ1-4, the complete variable domain is EAQVTQNPRYLITVTGKKLTVTCSQNMNHEYMSWYRQDPGLGLRQIYYSMNVEVTDKGDVPEGYKVSRKEKRNFPLILESPSPNQTSLYFCASSLRGPGGGKLFFGSGTQLSVL.

The V and J genes are TRBV28 and TRBJ1-6, with TRBD1 matching over 8 bases. The junction had 3 bases not matched to a gene; V was cut back by 4 bases and J by 7 bases. CDR3 size: 14 residues. CDR1 is MDHEN and CDR2 is SYDVKM in the germline V gene. CDR3 DNA sequence: TGTGCCAGCAGTTCAGGGGGCGGCAATTCACCCCTCCACTTT. This sequence encodes CASSSGGGNSPLHF. The variable domain in full, completed from reference TRBV28 and TRBJ1-6, reads DVKVTQSSRYLVKRTGEKVFLECVQDMDHENMFWYRQDPGLGLRLIYFSYDVKMKEKGDIPEGYSVSREKKERFSLILESASTNQTSMYLCASSSGGGNSPLHFGNGTRLTVT.

CDR3 loop: CASSTPMGGRGDEQFF. In DNA, the CDR3 is TGTGCCAGTAGTACCCCGATGGGTGGGAGAGGCGATGAGCAGTTCTTC. The chain uses TRBV19 and TRBJ2-1, with TRBD2 as a possible D gene (5 bases). This CDR3 contains 16 residues. Per the germline V gene, CDR1 is LNHDA and CDR2 is SQIVND (reference sequence). V was cut by 4 bases and J by 8 bases, with 21 bases left in between. Full variable domain (remainder filled in from reference TRBV19 and TRBJ2-1): DGGITQSPKYLFRKEGQNVTLSCEQNLNHDAMYWYRQDPGQGLRLIYYSQIVNDFQKGDIAEGYSVSREKKESFPLTVTSAQKNPTAFYLCASSTPMGGRGDEQFFGPGTRLTVL.

Of note for this clone: Other DNA sequences within the sample encode an identical CDR3. The rearrangement uses TRBV30 and TRBJ1-2; D not certain. V was trimmed by 3 bases and J by 4 bases, leaving 6 bases between them. Looked up from germline, CDR1 is GTSNPN and CDR2 is SVGIG (reference sequence). CDR3 size: 11 residues. The CDR3 DNA reads TGTGCCTGGAGCGGAGGCTATGGCTACACCTTC. Its translation is CAWSGGYGYTF.

The genes are TRBV4-1 and TRBJ2-5, with 8 bases that match TRBD1. The CDR3 is 19 amino acids. Germline V gene sequence: CDR1 MGHRA, CDR2 YSYEKL. The ends lost 1 base at V and 5 bases at J; junction bases unmatched: 18. The CDR3 loop reads CASSQVYPGQTGVGETQYF. In DNA, the CDR3 is TGCGCCAGCAGCCAAGTTTATCCTGGTCAGACAGGGGTGGGGGAGACCCAGTACTTC.

The V call is TRBV5-1, the J call TRBJ1-4; 8 bases are shared with TRBD1. The CDR3 has 15 residues. Germline lookup yields CDR1 SGHRS and CDR2 YFSETQ. After removal of 6 bases from V and 8 bases from J, the junction contained 12 bases not matched to a gene. The CDR3 loop reads CASTTTGERGEKLFF. Written as DNA, the CDR3 is TGCGCCAGCACCACGACAGGGGAAAGGGGGGAAAAACTGTTTTTT.

The V call is TRBV9, the J call TRBJ2-2, with TRBD1 identical over 10 bases. Germline lookup yields CDR1 SGDLS and CDR2 YYNGEE. V lost 0 bases to trimming and J lost 8 bases; unmatched junction nucleotides: 7. The CDR3 contains 16 residues. The chain's CDR3 is CASSVVSGQGSGELFF. In DNA form, the CDR3 reads TGTGCCAGCAGCGTAGTCTCGGGACAGGGGTCGGGGGAGCTGTTTTTT.

This chain uses TRBV5-1 with TRBJ1-1, with TRBD1 as a possible D gene (5 bases). Trimming shortened V by 0 bases and J by 4 bases, and 7 bases separated the two germline ends. The V gene's germline CDR1 is SGHRS and CDR2 YFSETQ. This CDR3 contains 13 residues. Written as DNA, the CDR3 is TGCGCCAGCAGCTTGGGACAGAGCACTGAAGCTTTCTTT. It codes for CASSLGQSTEAFF.

This clone came up a few times. The chain joins TRBV7-8 to TRBJ2-7; TRBD1 is a possible D gene (5 bases). CDR1 is SGHVS and CDR2 is FQNEAQ in the germline V gene. This CDR3 comprises 15 residues. V lost 1 base to trimming and J lost 0 bases, with 10 bases between them. In nucleotides, the CDR3 is TGTGCCAGCAGCTTAGACAGGCTGAGCTCCTACGAGCAGTACTTC. Translated, it gives CASSLDRLSSYEQYF.

A remark on this clone: Other nucleotide sequences from this sample produce the same CDR3. V and J are TRBV6-5 and TRBJ2-7; the D gene is possibly TRBD1 (5 bases). Between the trimmed V and J ends, which lost 3 bases and 2 bases, there was a span of 8 bases. This CDR3 has 13 residues. Germline V gives CDR1 MNHEY, CDR2 SVGAGI. DNA for the CDR3: TGTGCCAGCAGTTATGGCAGGGCCTACGAGCAGTACTTC. It is translated as CASSYGRAYEQYF.

The CDR3 loop is CASKEGYEQYF. The CDR3, as DNA: TGTGCCAGCAAGGAGGGCTACGAGCAGTACTTC. The chain combines TRBV28 with TRBJ2-7; possible D gene TRBD2, 6 bases. The CDR3 has 11 residues. The germline V gene encodes CDR1 MDHEN and CDR2 SYDVKM. V was pared by 7 bases and J by 3 bases, with 7 bases between.

The V gene is TRBV2, the J gene TRBJ1-1; D is undetermined. Germline values: CDR1 SNHLY, CDR2 FYNNEI. The CDR3 consists of 11 residues. V was cut by 10 bases and J by 0 bases, with 6 bases left in between. CDR3 region: CAIQVNTEAFF. CDR3 DNA sequence: TGTGCCATTCAGGTGAACACTGAAGCTTTCTTT.